The clone carrying this T cell receptor (beta chain) was picked up a small number of times. This entry belongs to a study of blood T cell repertoires in COVID-19. On the study more broadly: The United States, Italy and Spain supplied acute and convalescent COVID-19 samples.

Participants came from fewer than 25 US areas, aged about 18 to 90 years. Assignments of participants to cohorts depended upon their own reported clinical history. Method: immunoSEQ multiplex PCR; TCRdb's copy keeps in-frame clones and lacks some. The table lists over 200,000 clones, roughly 90% of them singletons. The ends lost 2 bases at V and 8 bases at J; junction bases unmatched: 9. This CDR3 is built from 15 residues. In germline, CDR1 is ENHRY, CDR2 SYGVKD. V gene TRBV10-3 combines with J gene TRBJ1-3, with 7 positions matching TRBD1. The sequenced sample consisted of PBMCs or T cells enriched from blood (not recorded which). This clonotype originated in a man aged 18 to 35 with acute COVID-19. For the CDR3, the DNA is TGTGCCATCAGTGAGCCTGAAACAGGGGAGCACACCATATATTTT. Its protein product is CAISEPETGEHTIYF.